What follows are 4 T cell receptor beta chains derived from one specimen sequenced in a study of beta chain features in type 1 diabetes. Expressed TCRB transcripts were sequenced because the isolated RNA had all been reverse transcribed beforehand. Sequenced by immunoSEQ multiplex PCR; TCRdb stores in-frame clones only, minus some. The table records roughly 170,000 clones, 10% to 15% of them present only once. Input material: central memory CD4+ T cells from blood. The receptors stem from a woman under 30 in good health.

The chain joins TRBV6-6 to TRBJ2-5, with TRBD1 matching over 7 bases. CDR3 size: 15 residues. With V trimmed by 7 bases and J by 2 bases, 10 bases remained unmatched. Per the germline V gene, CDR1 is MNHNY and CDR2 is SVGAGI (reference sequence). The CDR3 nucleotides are TGTGCCAGCACCCGTCAGTGGGGACAGCAAGAGACCCAGTACTTC. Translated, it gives CASTRQWGQQETQYF.

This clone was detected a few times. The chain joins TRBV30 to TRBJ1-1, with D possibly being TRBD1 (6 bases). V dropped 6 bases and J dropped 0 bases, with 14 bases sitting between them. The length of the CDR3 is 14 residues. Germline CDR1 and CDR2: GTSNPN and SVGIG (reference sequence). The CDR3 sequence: CACVDGGLNTEAFF. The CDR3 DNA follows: TGTGCCTGCGTTGACGGGGGGCTGAACACTGAAGCTTTCTTT.

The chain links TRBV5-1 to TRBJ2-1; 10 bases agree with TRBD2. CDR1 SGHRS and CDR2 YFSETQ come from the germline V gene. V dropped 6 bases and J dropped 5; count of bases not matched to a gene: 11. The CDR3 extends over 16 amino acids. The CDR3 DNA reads TGCGCCAGCACCCCTCCCACTAGCGGGACAAACAATGAGCAGTTCTTC. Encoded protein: CASTPPTSGTNNEQFF.

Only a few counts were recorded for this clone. The DNA of the CDR3 is TGTGCCAGCTCACCACCTGCGGGTATTGAAGCTTTCTTT. This gives the protein CASSPPAGIEAFF. This chain uses TRBV18 with TRBJ1-1; no definite D call. The V gene lost 0 bases and the J gene lost 7 bases, with 9 bases spanning the gap. This CDR3 contains 13 residues. The V gene's germline CDR1 is KGHSH and CDR2 LQKENI.